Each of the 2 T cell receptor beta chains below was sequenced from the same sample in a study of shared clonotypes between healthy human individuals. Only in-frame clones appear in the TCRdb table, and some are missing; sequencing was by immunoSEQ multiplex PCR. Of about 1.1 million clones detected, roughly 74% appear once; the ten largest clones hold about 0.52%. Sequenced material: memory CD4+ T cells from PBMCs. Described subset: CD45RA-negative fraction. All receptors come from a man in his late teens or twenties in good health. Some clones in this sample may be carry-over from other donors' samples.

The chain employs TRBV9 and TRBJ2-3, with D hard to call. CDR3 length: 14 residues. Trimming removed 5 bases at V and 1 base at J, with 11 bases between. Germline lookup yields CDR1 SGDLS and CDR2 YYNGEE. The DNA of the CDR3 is TGTGCCAGCAGAGATGTCAGTGGCACAGATACGCAGTATTTT. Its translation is CASRDVSGTDTQYF.

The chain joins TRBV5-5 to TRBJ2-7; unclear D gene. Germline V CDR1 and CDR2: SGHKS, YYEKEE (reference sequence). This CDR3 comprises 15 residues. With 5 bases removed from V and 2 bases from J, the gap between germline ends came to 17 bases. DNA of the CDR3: TGTGCCAGCAGACTGAGCTGGGCCACAACCTACGAGCAGTACTTC. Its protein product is CASRLSWATTYEQYF.